This is a list of T cell receptor beta chains from one sample in a study of T cell responses to AZD1222 COVID-19 vaccine. Clones were read by immunoSEQ multiplex PCR, and TCRdb kept only the in-frame ones, dropping some. The data contain 92,000 or so clones, 89% of them seen just once; the ten biggest clones take up 1.6%. The source material was peripheral blood, sampled on day 0 of AZD1222 vaccination. Source of these receptors: an adult in good health. Each CDR3 is given with its conserved first and last residue. The order of the fields is V gene, clone size, D gene, J gene, CDR3 DNA, CDR3 protein. The D gene is left open where the match is weak. Not every row has a clone size; where given, it reads once, few, many or a size class.

TRBV6-6,once,TRBD1,TRBJ2-7,TGTGCCAGCAGTCACAGACAGGGGTCCTACGAGCAGTACTTC,CASSHRQGSYEQYF
TRBV30,once,TRBD1,TRBJ2-1,TGTGCCTGGAGGGTGACAGGGTACCATGAGCAGTTCTTC,CAWRVTGYHEQFF
TRBV2,-,-,TRBJ1-2,TGTGCCAGCGGAGTCGGGGACATAGAGGGCTACACCTTC,CASGVGDIEGYTF
TRBV6-5,-,TRBD1,TRBJ1-1,TGTGCCAGCAGTCCGGGGGACAGGGGTACTGAAGCTTTCTTT,CASSPGDRGTEAFF
TRBV19,-,-,TRBJ1-6,TGTGCCAGTACCCCGACAGGTTATAATTCACCCCTCCACTTT,CASTPTGYNSPLHF
TRBV25-1,-,-,TRBJ2-5,TGTGCCATCCACCCGCACCTACAAGATATCCAAGAGACCCAGTACTTC,CAIHPHLQDIQETQYF
TRBV18,-,-,TRBJ2-5,TGTGCCAGCTCACCACCACAAGGGTTCCAAGAGACCCAGTACTTC,CASSPPQGFQETQYF
TRBV5-1,-,-,TRBJ1-1,TGCGCCAGCAGCTCGGACAGCAACACTGAAGCTTTCTTT,CASSSDSNTEAFF
TRBV28,-,-,TRBJ1-6,TGTGCCAGCAGAGGCCCCGGGTCTGATCGGAATTCACCCCTCCACTTT,CASRGPGSDRNSPLHF
TRBV7-8,-,-,TRBJ1-6,TGTGCCAGCAGCCCGGATAATTCACCCCTCCACTTT,CASSPDNSPLHF
TRBV9,-,TRBD1,TRBJ1-3,TGTGCCAGCAGCGTAGCCCTTCTGACAGGGGGCATCGATGGAAACATCATATATTTT,CASSVALLTGGIDGNIIYF
TRBV27,-,-,TRBJ2-1,TGTGCCAGCAGTTTAACGCAGCCCCCAATGAAGCAGTTCTTC,CASSLTQPPMKQFF
TRBV7-8,-,-,TRBJ2-7,TGTGCCAGCAGCCTGGGACATGGCTCCCCGACCTACGAGCAGTACTTC,CASSLGHGSPTYEQYF
TRBV7-9,-,-,TRBJ1-2,TGTGCCAGCAGCTTAGTAGGGCAGGCCTCTACCGCCTATGGCTACACCTTC,CASSLVGQASTAYGYTF
TRBV19,-,-,TRBJ2-7,TGTGCCAGTAGTATAGTCCCGGGCTCCTACGAGCAGTACTTC,CASSIVPGSYEQYF
TRBV4-3,once,-,TRBJ1-2,TGCGCCAGCAGCCAAGACCGTTCGGCAGGGGTCTATGGCTACACCTTC,CASSQDRSAGVYGYTF
TRBV2,few,-,TRBJ1-3,TGTGCCAGCAGTGAGAACAGGGGAAACACCATATATTTT,CASSENRGNTIYF
TRBV11-2,-,-,TRBJ1-4,TGTGCCAGCAGCCTTAGGACCAATAATGAAAAACTGTTTTTT,CASSLRTNNEKLFF
TRBV5-1,-,-,TRBJ2-1,TGCGCCAGCAGCCGTGGTTTAGGCAATGAGCAGTTCTTC,CASSRGLGNEQFF
TRBV5-8,-,TRBD1,TRBJ1-2,TGTGCCAGCAGCTGGAGGGACAGAGACTATGGCTACACCTTC,CASSWRDRDYGYTF
TRBV9,once,-,TRBJ2-7,TGTGCCAGCAGCGTAGTGGCCTCCTCCTACGAGCAGTACTTC,CASSVVASSYEQYF
TRBV19,-,-,TRBJ1-3,TGTGCCACTGGGCCTGGGGTAACTGGAAACACCATATATTTT,CATGPGVTGNTIYF
TRBV4-3,-,TRBD1,TRBJ1-6,TGCGCCAGCAGCCAAGATACTGCCTGGGACAGCGCCTCTATCTATAATTCACCCCTCCACTTT,CASSQDTAWDSASIYNSPLHF
TRBV6-2/TRBV6-3,-,-,TRBJ1-5,TGTGCCAGCAGTCTCGGGGCGCGGGGAAATCAGCCCCAGCATTTT,CASSLGARGNQPQHF
TRBV7-3,-,-,TRBJ1-1,TGTGCCAGCAGCCGACAGATGGACACTGAAGCTTTCTTT,CASSRQMDTEAFF
TRBV6-5,-,TRBD1,TRBJ2-2,TGTGCCAGCAGGGACAGGGGCACTGGCACCGGGGAGCTGTTTTTT,CASRDRGTGTGELFF
TRBV7-2,-,TRBD1,TRBJ1-1,TGTGCCAGCAGGCTAGGGCCGTGGGGACAGGTTAACACTGAAGCTTTCTTT,CASRLGPWGQVNTEAFF
TRBV21-1,-,-,TRBJ1-3,TGTGCCAGCAGCTCCCGGCCCCCGGGGAACACCATATATTTT,CASSSRPPGNTIYF
TRBV7-2,-,-,TRBJ2-6,TGTGCCAGCAGCTTTCCATGGACGGGGGCCAACGTCCTGACTTTC,CASSFPWTGANVLTF
TRBV11-2,-,-,TRBJ2-5,TGTGCCAGCAGCTTGGGGCGGGTTTGGGGGGAGACCCAGTACTTC,CASSLGRVWGETQYF
TRBV9,once,-,TRBJ2-3,TGTGCCAGCAGCGCGACAGTAGCGCGTATCACAGATACGCAGTATTTT,CASSATVARITDTQYF
TRBV7-2,-,-,TRBJ2-1,TGTGCCAGCAGCCCGAACCCGACTAGTTACAATGAGCAGTTCTTC,CASSPNPTSYNEQFF
TRBV4-3,-,-,TRBJ1-6,TGCGCCAGCAGCCAAGATCGCGGGCAGTCTAATTCACCCCTCCACTTT,CASSQDRGQSNSPLHF
TRBV30,-,-,TRBJ1-2,TGTGCCTGGATGGGTAGGGAGGACTATGGCTACACCTTC,CAWMGREDYGYTF
TRBV28,-,-,TRBJ2-7,TGTGCCAGCAGTTTTCTTAGTCCCACCTACGAGCAGTACTTC,CASSFLSPTYEQYF
TRBV9,-,-,TRBJ2-3,TGTGCCAGCAGCGTATGGGGGGCCCCCGCAGATACGCAGTATTTT,CASSVWGAPADTQYF
TRBV7-9,-,TRBD1,TRBJ1-6,TGTGCCAGCAGCCGGACAGGTTCACCCCTCCACTTT,CASSRTGSPLHF
TRBV9,-,TRBD1,TRBJ1-6,TGTGCCAGCAGCGTAGTGGGGACAGCAGATTCACCCCTCCACTTT,CASSVVGTADSPLHF
TRBV7-2,-,TRBD1,TRBJ2-3,TGTGCCAGCAGCTCGGACAGGAGCACAGATACGCAGTATTTT,CASSSDRSTDTQYF
TRBV6-5,-,-,TRBJ2-3,TGTGCCAGCAGTTACGCGGACACAGATACGCAGTATTTT,CASSYADTDTQYF
TRBV19,-,-,TRBJ1-6,TGTGCCAGTAGCAGGCGTTATTATCGACAGAACTATAATTCACCCCTCCACTTT,CASSRRYYRQNYNSPLHF
TRBV7-9,-,-,TRBJ1-4,TGTGCCAGCAGCTTAGGGTTGATAGGTTCAACTAATGAAAAACTGTTTTTT,CASSLGLIGSTNEKLFF
TRBV3-1/TRBV3-2,-,TRBD2,TRBJ2-1,TGTGCCAGCAGCCGTCGTTCCGGGACTAGCGGTAATGAGCAGTTCTTC,CASSRRSGTSGNEQFF
TRBV7-6,-,TRBD1,TRBJ2-1,TGTGCCAGCAGCTTGGGGACAGTATACAATGAGCAGTTCTTC,CASSLGTVYNEQFF
TRBV6-5,-,-,TRBJ2-7,TGTGCCAGCAGTTACCGACTAGACTACGAGCAGTACTTC,CASSYRLDYEQYF
TRBV19,-,-,TRBJ1-2,TGTGCCAGTAGACAAGGGGCAGCAGGCACGAGGGGCTACACCTTC,CASRQGAAGTRGYTF
TRBV29-1,-,-,TRBJ1-1,TGCAGCGTTGGGTGGGCGAATGGGAACACTGAAGCTTTCTTT,CSVGWANGNTEAFF
TRBV28,once,-,TRBJ1-6,TGTGCCAGCAGTTTGGGGGGTTTTTCACCCCTCCACTTT,CASSLGGFSPLHF
TRBV12-3/TRBV12-4,-,-,TRBJ1-2,TGTGCCAGCAGTTTAGGGACCGGCGGCTACACCTTC,CASSLGTGGYTF
TRBV5-1,few,TRBD1,TRBJ1-1,TGCGCCAGCAGCTTCGCAGGGGGCTACACTGAAGCTTTCTTT,CASSFAGGYTEAFF
TRBV19,-,-,TRBJ1-2,TGTGCCAGTAGTACGGACATGTTATGGGCGTTGGCTGGCTACACCTTC,CASSTDMLWALAGYTF
TRBV7-2,-,TRBD1,TRBJ1-2,TGTGCCAGCAGCTTACGGGACAGAAGCCCCTATGGCTACACCTTC,CASSLRDRSPYGYTF
TRBV6-1,-,-,TRBJ1-4,TGTGCCAGCAGTGATAGGCTGGCAACTAATGAAAAACTGTTTTTT,CASSDRLATNEKLFF
TRBV3-1/TRBV3-2,-,TRBD2,TRBJ2-1,TGTGCCAGCAGCCAACTAGGACTAGCGGGGACATACAATGAGCAGTTCTTC,CASSQLGLAGTYNEQFF
TRBV29-1,-,-,TRBJ2-1,TGCAGCGTTGTAAAAGATTACAATGAGCAGTTCTTC,CSVVKDYNEQFF